The 27 T cell receptor beta chains in this list originate from one sample, sequenced in a study of blood T cell repertoires in COVID-19. Here immunoSEQ multiplex PCR was the method, and the copy in TCRdb shows in-frame clones only, minus some. The repertoire holds around 170,000 clones, with roughly 90% as singletons. The specimen sequenced was peripheral blood. The receptors originated from a man aged 55 to 70 with acute or convalescent COVID-19.

CDR3 in amino acids: CAISESKGTGDEQYF. DNA for the CDR3: TGTGCCATCAGTGAGTCGAAAGGGACAGGGGATGAGCAGTACTTC. The chain couples TRBV10-3 to TRBJ2-7, with 10 bases lining up with TRBD1. This CDR3 has 15 residues. Germline assignment: CDR1 ENHRY and CDR2 SYGVKD. J gave up 7 bases and V 0 bases, and 6 bases lay outside the gene matches.

The chain is built from TRBV11-2 and TRBJ1-3; no clear D. The V end was cut by 5 bases, the J end by 0 bases, with 14 bases between. The CDR3 spans 16 residues. From germline, CDR1 is SGHAT and CDR2 FQNNGV. The CDR3 DNA reads as TGTGCCAGCAGCCAAGACACCCCACTCTCTGGAAACACCATATATTTT. This codes for CASSQDTPLSGNTIYF.

This sequence joins TRBV2 and TRBJ2-6; TRBD1 matches at 11 bases. This CDR3 is built from 18 residues. J gave up 2 bases and V 1 base, and 4 bases lay outside the gene matches. Germline loops: CDR1 SNHLY, CDR2 FYNNEI. The CDR3 DNA sequence: TGTGCCAGCAGTGAAGTTTGGACAGGGGGCCCTGGGGCCAACGTCCTGACTTTC. Encoded protein: CASSEVWTGGPGANVLTF.

CDR3 amino acids: CASSKLGGLEFHEQYF. In DNA form, the CDR3 reads TGTGCCAGCAGCAAACTGGGCGGACTAGAATTCCACGAGCAGTACTTC. The chain joins TRBV21-1 to TRBJ2-7; the DNA was not compared with TRBD2, the D call given in the table. TRBV21-1 is designated a pseudogene. The length of the CDR3 is 16 residues.

This rearrangement joins TRBV5-1 to TRBJ1-6; possible D gene TRBD1, 5 bases. V was shortened by 5 bases and J by 10 bases, with 19 bases between the two germline ends. This CDR3 contains 15 residues. The germline V gene has CDR1 SGHRS and CDR2 YFSETQ. For the CDR3, the DNA is TGCGCCAGCAGGGAGGTCTATAGGGGAGGCTCACCCCTCCACTTT. Translation gives CASREVYRGGSPLHF.

In this sample, this clone turned up once. V gene TRBV4-1 combines with J gene TRBJ1-2; TRBD1 is a possible D gene (5 bases). CDR3 length: 14 residues. Trimming stripped 4 bases from V and 4 bases from J, with 13 bases between. Per germline, CDR1 MGHRA and CDR2 YSYEKL. The CDR3 nucleotides are TGCGCCAGCAGCCGTCCCGGGGGAGTCTATGGCTACACCTTC. It codes for CASSRPGGVYGYTF.

The chain couples TRBV29-1 to TRBJ2-6, with D possibly being TRBD2 (5 bases). Germline values: CDR1 SQVTM, CDR2 ANQGSEA. The CDR3 runs to 14 residues. Deletions cut 5 bases from V and 1 base from J, with 9 bases between. The CDR3 nucleotides read TGCAGCGTTTTACGAGGGTCTGGGGCCAACGTCCTGACTTTC. As protein: CSVLRGSGANVLTF.

The gene calls are TRBV5-1 and TRBJ1-4, with a tentative D call TRBD1 (5 bases). This CDR3 contains 16 residues. Germline V gives CDR1 SGHRS, CDR2 YFSETQ. Between the trimmed V and J ends, which lost 4 bases and 0 bases, there was a span of 13 bases. CDR3 sequence (DNA): TGCGCCAGCAGCAAGGGATCAGGGACAACTAATGAAAAACTGTTTTTT. Amino acids: CASSKGSGTTNEKLFF.

The chain has TRBV5-1 and TRBJ1-5, with TRBD1 matching 7 bases. Germline-derived CDR1 and CDR2 are SGHRS and YFSETQ. The ends lost 3 bases at V and 7 bases at J; junction bases unmatched: 7. The CDR3 runs to 14 residues. CDR3 region: CASSSGQAQQPQHF. The CDR3 DNA follows: TGCGCCAGCAGCTCAGGACAGGCCCAACAGCCCCAGCATTTT.

The chain links TRBV11-2 to TRBJ2-1; no clear D. The CDR3 is 12 residues long. Germline-derived CDR1 and CDR2 are SGHAT and FQNNGV. V lost 2 bases to trimming and J lost 7 bases, with 6 bases between them. DNA of the CDR3: TGTGCCAGCAGCTTACTTACAAATGAGCAGTTCTTC. It yields the protein CASSLLTNEQFF.

The rearrangement uses TRBV18 and TRBJ2-2, with 11 nucleotides matching TRBD2. The CDR3 runs to 16 residues. Germline CDR1 is KGHSH and CDR2 is LQKENI. J lost 5 bases, V lost 3 bases, and 5 bases had no gene match. The CDR3 loop is CASSPLAGGTTGELFF. As DNA, the CDR3 is TGTGCCAGCTCACCGCTAGCGGGGGGTACGACCGGGGAGCTGTTTTTT.

This rearrangement joins TRBV6-5 to TRBJ2-7, with D possibly TRBD1 on 5 matching bases. The V end lost 6 bases, the J end lost 3 bases, and 9 bases lay between the germline ends. This CDR3 comprises 12 residues. Germline V lookup: CDR1 MNHEY, CDR2 SVGAGI. This CDR3 is CASSGHLYEQYF. CDR3 DNA sequence: TGTGCCAGCAGCGGACACCTCTACGAGCAGTACTTC.

The V gene is TRBV30, the J gene TRBJ2-3, with TRBD1 as a possible D gene (5 bases). Germline V gene lookup returns CDR1 GTSNPN and CDR2 SVGIG (reference sequence). The CDR3 has 14 amino acids. Trimming cost V 2 bases and J 8 bases, with 17 bases left between them. The CDR3 DNA reads TGTGCCTGGAGTTTGGACCACCTAAGGGGTACGCAGTATTTT. Its translation: CAWSLDHLRGTQYF.

The chain uses TRBV10-3 and TRBJ2-7, with 7 bases fitting TRBD1. The germline CDR1 and CDR2 sequences are ENHRY and SYGVKD. The CDR3 has 15 amino acids. Losses at the gene ends were 3 bases for V and 0 bases for J; bases not matched to a gene: 5. CDR3 sequence: CAISDAGDSSYEQYF. For the CDR3, the DNA is TGTGCCATCAGTGACGCCGGGGACAGCTCCTACGAGCAGTACTTC.

This sequence joins TRBV19 and TRBJ1-4; D possibly corresponds to TRBD1 (6 bases). There are 16 residues in the CDR3. V lost 5 bases and J lost 0, with 13 bases in between. Germline-derived CDR1 and CDR2 are LNHDA and SQIVND (reference sequence). The CDR3 DNA sequence: TGTGCCAGTAGTCTAGGGGGAGTTGCAACTAATGAAAAACTGTTTTTT. Protein sequence: CASSLGGVATNEKLFF.

The chain couples TRBV29-1 to TRBJ1-2; no reliable D call. V lost 0 bases, J lost 4 bases, and 9 bases lay in between. Germline CDR1 and CDR2: SQVTM and ANQGSEA. The CDR3 consists of 13 residues. CDR3 coding DNA: TGCAGCGTTGAAGATCCGGCAGGCTATGGCTACACCTTC. Translated: CSVEDPAGYGYTF. Together with reference TRBV29-1 and TRBJ1-2, the CDR3 gives the full variable domain: SAVISQKPSRDICQRGTSLTIQCQVDSQVTMMFWYRQQPGQSLTLIATANQGSEATYESGFVIDKFPISRPNLTFSTLTVSNMSPEDSSIYLCSVEDPAGYGYTFGSGTRLTVV.

The gene calls are TRBV3-1 (or the pseudogene TRBV3-2) and TRBJ2-3; weak D call: TRBD2 (5 bases). The germline gives CDR1 LGHDT, CDR2 YNNKEL (reference sequence). The V and J ends lost 0 bases and 0 bases respectively, with 13 bases between them. CDR3 size: 17 residues. The CDR3 spells CASSQEGRMASTDTQYF. The CDR3 DNA follows: TGTGCCAGCAGCCAAGAGGGGAGAATGGCTAGCACAGATACGCAGTATTTT.

The CDR3 nucleotides are TGTGCCAGCACCCCAGGGCGGAACTATAATTCACCCCTCCACTTT. This encodes CASTPGRNYNSPLHF. The chain couples TRBV4-2 to TRBJ1-6; D possibly corresponds to TRBD1 (5 bases). CDR3 length: 15 amino acids. Trimming shortened V by 7 bases and J by 3 bases, and 13 bases separated the two germline ends. Germline V gene data show CDR1 as LGHNA and CDR2 as YNFKEQ.

Only one count was recorded for this clone. This chain connects TRBV5-1 to TRBJ2-1, with a possible D match to TRBD2 (5 bases). Germline V gene sequence: CDR1 SGHRS, CDR2 YFSETQ. Trimming shortened V by 0 bases and J by 8 bases, and 12 bases separated the two germline ends. The CDR3 loop spans 14 amino acids. As DNA, the CDR3 is TGCGCCAGCAGCTTGGCAGTCGGGAACGATGAGCAGTTCTTC. Translating gives CASSLAVGNDEQFF. Complete variable domain (other parts from reference TRBV5-1 and TRBJ2-1): KAGVTQTPRYLIKTRGQQVTLSCSPISGHRSVSWYQQTPGQGLQFLFEYFSETQRNKGNFPGRFSGRQFSNSRSEMNVSTLELGDSALYLCASSLAVGNDEQFFGPGTRLTVL.

The rearrangement joins TRBV6-6 to TRBJ1-2; tentatively, D is TRBD1 (6 bases). Germline CDR1 MNHNY, CDR2 SVGAGI (reference sequence). V was pared by 6 bases and J by 4 bases, with 12 bases between. CDR3 length equals 13 residues. Here the CDR3 reads CASSAGTPYGYTF. The CDR3 nucleotides are TGTGCCAGCAGCGCCGGGACACCCTATGGCTACACCTTC.

The chain combines TRBV10-3 with TRBJ1-1, with 8 positions matching TRBD1. Losses at the gene ends were 8 bases for V and 1 base for J; bases not matched to a gene: 6. This CDR3 has 14 amino acids. Germline-derived CDR1 and CDR2 are ENHRY and SYGVKD. The CDR3: CAIREGTGNTEAFF. The CDR3 DNA follows: TGTGCCATCCGAGAAGGGACAGGGAACACTGAAGCTTTCTTT.

The chain is built from TRBV12-3 or TRBV12-4 and TRBJ1-4; tentative D call: TRBD1 (6 bases). CDR3 length equals 13 residues. The V gene lost 6 bases and the J gene lost 5 bases, with 10 bases spanning the gap. The CDR3 here is CASSGQLNEKLFF. In DNA form, the CDR3 reads TGTGCCAGCAGCGGACAGTTAAATGAAAAACTGTTTTTT.

The J gene is TRBJ1-1, the V gene TRBV18; 7 bases line up with TRBD1. The CDR3 is 13 amino acids. From germline, CDR1 is KGHSH and CDR2 LQKENI. V gave up 3 bases and J gave up 7 bases; unmatched junction bases: 5. In DNA form, the CDR3 reads TGTGCCAGCTCACCCGGGACAGCAATTGAAGCTTTCTTT. It translates to CASSPGTAIEAFF.

This clone was seen a single time. The rearrangement uses TRBV19 and TRBJ2-7, with D tentatively TRBD1 (5 bases). The V gene's germline CDR1 is LNHDA and CDR2 SQIVND (reference sequence). CDR3 length: 13 amino acids. Deletions cut 6 bases from V and 3 bases from J, with 12 bases between. The CDR3 spells CASSEQVSYEQYF. The CDR3 bases are TGTGCCAGTAGCGAACAGGTTAGCTACGAGCAGTACTTC.

V is TRBV18 and J is TRBJ2-5, with TRBD2 matching 8 bases. The CDR3 is 13 amino acids. Germline CDR1 is KGHSH and CDR2 is LQKENI. V lost 6 bases and J lost 2; bases outside the gene matches: 2. CDR3 residues: CASSGTRQETQYF. The DNA of the CDR3 is TGTGCCAGCTCGGGGACTAGGCAAGAGACCCAGTACTTC.

The chain employs TRBV4-2 and TRBJ1-5; D ambiguous. V was clipped by 8 bases and J by 7 bases, with 12 bases between them. Germline V CDR1 and CDR2: LGHNA, YNFKEQ. The CDR3 has 12 amino acids. DNA for the CDR3: TGTGCCAGCGGAGTCCCATCCCAGCCCCAGCATTTT. It is translated as CASGVPSQPQHF.

This clone was detected only once. This chain joins TRBV15 and TRBJ1-1; no clear D gene. The CDR3 sequence is 15 residues long. V shed 0 bases and J shed 0 bases, with 8 bases lying between them. Germline V gene sequence: CDR1 LNHNV, CDR2 YYDKDF (reference sequence). CDR3 protein: CATSRDGYMNTEAFF. The CDR3, as DNA: TGTGCCACCAGCAGAGACGGTTATATGAACACTGAAGCTTTCTTT.